This T cell receptor beta chain was sequenced in a study of cytomegalovirus exposure and HLA in healthy donors. The wider study: The roughly 670 first-cohort repertoires shared a platform with the 120 or so validation repertoires, as reported in a later analysis.

Only in-frame clones appear in the TCRdb table, and some are missing; sequencing was by immunoSEQ multiplex PCR. Seen here are approximately 58,000 clones, 90% to 95% observed once, and the top ten hold less than 7%. A remark on this clone: Its cognate antigen is unknown.

Germline loops: CDR1 SEHNR, CDR2 FQNEAQ (reference sequence). Trimming left V 5 bases short and J 0 bases short, with 11 bases between. This CDR3 comprises 16 residues. Study observations and caveats: High sensitivity and specificity were reportedly achieved when the classifier diagnosed cytomegalovirus status. A few chains tied to CMV proved CMV antigen-specific in vitro.

This TCR was sampled from a woman between 18 and 29 years old in good health and CMV-seropositive. The rearrangement joins TRBV7-9 to TRBJ2-6, with D unclear. Specimen: PBMCs. This chain's CDR3 is CASSVSRLSGANVLTF. The CDR3 DNA is TGTGCCAGCAGCGTCTCCCGACTCTCTGGGGCCAACGTCCTGACTTTC.